Presented here are 14 T cell receptor beta chains from one specimen sequenced in a study of OX40 agonist ivuxolimab in advanced cancers. Profiling relied on immunoSEQ multiplex PCR, and the TCRdb table lists in-frame clones only, not all of them. The sample shows 95,000 to 150,000 clones, around 95% of them seen only once. This specimen was CD4+ or CD8+ T cells sorted from blood, taken in a trial of the OX40 agonist ivuxolimab. These receptors were collected from an adult with an advanced solid tumor such as melanoma, head and neck, liver or kidney cancer.

V gene TRBV28 combines with J gene TRBJ2-7, with 7 bases that match TRBD1. V shed 3 bases, J shed 3 bases, and the junction held 5 bases outside the gene matches. The CDR3 spans 14 residues. The germline gives CDR1 MDHEN, CDR2 SYDVKM. The CDR3 DNA reads as TGTGCCAGCAGTTTGACAGGGTTTGTCTACGAGCAGTACTTC. It specifies CASSLTGFVYEQYF.

This rearrangement joins TRBV4-1 to TRBJ1-5; possible D gene TRBD1, 6 bases. Trimming took 2 bases from V and 4 from J, leaving 12 bases between them. This CDR3 has 15 amino acids. In germline, CDR1 is MGHRA, CDR2 YSYEKL. The CDR3 sequence is CASSQPGHPNQPQHF. The CDR3 bases are TGCGCCAGCAGCCAACCGGGACACCCAAATCAGCCCCAGCATTTT.

V and J are TRBV19 and TRBJ2-3; the D gene is possibly TRBD2 (7 bases). The germline gives CDR1 LNHDA, CDR2 SQIVND (reference sequence). V was clipped by 7 bases and J by 5 bases, with 22 bases between them. CDR3 length: 16 amino acids. Written as DNA, the CDR3 is TGTGCCAGTAAGAGGGGGGGTGGAGCCCTCGAAGATACGCAGTATTTT. Amino acids: CASKRGGGALEDTQYF.

J is TRBJ2-1 and V is TRBV9, with D perhaps TRBD2 (5 bases). The CDR3 totals 12 residues. Trimming shortened V by 0 bases and J by 12 bases, and 10 bases separated the two germline ends. Germline V gene data show CDR1 as SGDLS and CDR2 as YYNGEE. The CDR3 sequence: CASSVVEGVQFF. CDR3 coding DNA: TGTGCCAGCAGCGTAGTTGAGGGCGTGCAGTTCTTC.

This rearrangement joins TRBV28 to TRBJ1-2; TRBD1 is a possible D gene (6 bases). The CDR3 length is 16 residues. The germline gives CDR1 MDHEN, CDR2 SYDVKM. The germline V and J ends were trimmed by 5 bases and 4 bases, with 20 bases remaining between them. The chain's CDR3 is CASSPLLDSSSYGYTF. The CDR3 DNA reads as TGTGCCAGCAGTCCCCTTTTGGACAGTTCCTCCTATGGCTACACCTTC.

With regard to this clone: The junction differs from germline at one of its ends, possibly a read error. V usage is TRBV18 and J usage is TRBJ1-2; 7 bases are a match to TRBD1. The CDR3 is 15 residues long. From germline, CDR1 is KGHSH and CDR2 LQKENI. The CDR3 sequence: CASAPRDSENYGYTF. DNA for the CDR3: TGTGCCAGCGCACCCCGGGACAGCGAGAACTATGGCTACACCTTC.

The J gene is TRBJ2-5, the V gene TRBV2; D ambiguous. Between the trimmed V and J ends, which lost 2 bases and 4 bases, there was a span of 8 bases. This CDR3 comprises 13 residues. CDR1 and CDR2 from the germline V gene are SNHLY and FYNNEI. DNA of the CDR3: TGTGCCAGCAGTGAACTCAGCGTAGAGACCCAGTACTTC. It encodes CASSELSVETQYF. Based on the CDR3 plus reference TRBV2 and TRBJ2-5, the full variable domain is EPEVTQTPSHQVTQMGQEVILRCVPISNHLYFYWYRQILGQKVEFLVSFYNNEISEKSEIFDDQFSVERPDGSNFTLKIRSTKLEDSAMYFCASSELSVETQYFGPGTRLLVL.

V is TRBV5-1 and J is TRBJ2-2, with D perhaps TRBD1 or TRBD2 (5 bases each). The V end lost 5 bases, the J end lost 2 bases, and 13 bases lay between the germline ends. The length of the CDR3 is 15 residues. From germline, CDR1 is SGHRS and CDR2 YFSETQ. The CDR3 sequence is CASRGVDSNTGELFF. CDR3 nucleotides: TGCGCCAGCAGGGGGGTGGATTCCAACACCGGGGAGCTGTTTTTT. Together with reference TRBV5-1 and TRBJ2-2, the CDR3 gives the full variable domain: KAGVTQTPRYLIKTRGQQVTLSCSPISGHRSVSWYQQTPGQGLQFLFEYFSETQRNKGNFPGRFSGRQFSNSRSEMNVSTLELGDSALYLCASRGVDSNTGELFFGEGSRLTVL.

In its sample, this clone was seen once. The rearrangement joins TRBV14 to TRBJ1-1; D gene ambiguous. This CDR3 is built from 13 residues. The germline V gene has CDR1 SGHDN and CDR2 FVKESK. V shed 3 bases and J shed 0 bases, with 5 bases lying between them. In nucleotides, the CDR3 is TGTGCCAGCAGCCAGGGGATGAACACTGAAGCTTTCTTT. Residues: CASSQGMNTEAFF.

This clone was counted a few times. At one end, the junction sequence differs from germline, possibly due to a read error. The chain combines TRBV28 with TRBJ2-7, with D perhaps matching TRBD1 or TRBD2 (6 bases each). The CDR3 is 13 amino acids. Germline assignment: CDR1 MDHEN and CDR2 SYDVKM. The CDR3 loop is CASSWGAAQGEGF. The DNA of the CDR3 is TGTGCCAGCAGTTGGGGGGCCGCCCAGGGTGAGGGCTTC.

This chain links TRBV30 with TRBJ1-2; 7 bases agree with TRBD1. The CDR3 has 14 amino acids. J gave up 2 bases and V 3 bases, and 6 bases lay outside the gene matches. Germline CDR1 and CDR2: GTSNPN and SVGIG (reference sequence). The CDR3 loop reads CAWRGDSANYGYTF. Written as DNA, the CDR3 is TGTGCCTGGAGAGGGGACAGTGCCAACTATGGCTACACCTTC.

V gene TRBV29-1 combines with J gene TRBJ2-5, with D perhaps TRBD2 (5 bases). From germline, CDR1 is SQVTM and CDR2 ANQGSEA. The CDR3 contains 14 residues. V dropped 5 bases and J dropped 5 bases, with 18 bases sitting between them. The CDR3 loop is CSVPSGSRRETQYF. The CDR3 coding sequence is TGCAGCGTTCCCTCGGGGAGCAGAAGGGAGACCCAGTACTTC.

CDR3 nucleotides: TGTGCCAGCAGTAGGCCGGGACAGCGTGGGCACTATGGCTACACCTTC. Translated: CASSRPGQRGHYGYTF. The chain uses TRBV28 and TRBJ1-2; the match to TRBD1 covers 7 bases. Germline V gene data show CDR1 as MDHEN and CDR2 as SYDVKM. V lost 5 bases, J lost 3 bases, and 12 bases stayed unmatched. The CDR3 covers 16 residues.

This rearrangement joins TRBV6-6 to TRBJ1-6; D remains ambiguous. Germline assignment: CDR1 MNHNY and CDR2 SVGAGI (reference sequence). Trimming took off 4 bases at V and 5 bases at J, with 12 bases between the two ends. This CDR3 comprises 15 residues. As DNA, the CDR3 is TGTGCCAGCAGTTCCCGGGGAGGAGATAATTCACCCCTCCACTTT. This gives the protein CASSSRGGDNSPLHF.